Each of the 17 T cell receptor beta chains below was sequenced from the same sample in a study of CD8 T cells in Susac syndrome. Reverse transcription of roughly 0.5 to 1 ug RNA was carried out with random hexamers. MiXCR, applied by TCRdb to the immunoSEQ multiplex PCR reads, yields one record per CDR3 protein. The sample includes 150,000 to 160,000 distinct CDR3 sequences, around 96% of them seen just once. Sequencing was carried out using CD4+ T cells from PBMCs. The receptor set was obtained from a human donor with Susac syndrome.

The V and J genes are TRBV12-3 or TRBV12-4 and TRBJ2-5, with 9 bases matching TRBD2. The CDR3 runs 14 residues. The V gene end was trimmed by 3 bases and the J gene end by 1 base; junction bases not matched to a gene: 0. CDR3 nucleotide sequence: TGTGCCAGCAGTTTGACTAGCGGCCAAGAGACCCAGTACTTC. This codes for CASSLTSGQETQYF.

CDR3 sequence: CASSKTSGGVSYNEQFF. The CDR3 nucleotides are TGTGCCAGCAGCAAAACTAGCGGGGGTGTCTCCTACAATGAGCAGTTCTTC. The chain recombines TRBV9 with TRBJ2-1; TRBD2 matches 11 bases. The CDR3 covers 17 residues. The germline V gene has CDR1 SGDLS and CDR2 YYNGEE. The ends lost 4 bases at V and 0 bases at J; junction bases unmatched: 6.

CDR3: CASGTGYTQYF. The DNA for the CDR3 is TGTGCCAGCGGGACAGGGTATACGCAGTATTTT. The chain couples TRBV7-2 to TRBJ2-3; 9 bases are a match to TRBD1. The CDR3 is 11 amino acids. Germline V gene sequence: CDR1 SGHTA, CDR2 FQGNSA. Unmatched junction bases numbered 1, after V lost 8 bases and J lost 7 bases.

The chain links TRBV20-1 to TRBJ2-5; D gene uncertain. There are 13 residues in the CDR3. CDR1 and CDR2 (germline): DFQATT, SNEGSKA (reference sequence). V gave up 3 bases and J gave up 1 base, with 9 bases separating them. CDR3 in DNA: TGCAGTGCTAGTCAAACCGTCCAAGAGACCCAGTACTTC. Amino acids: CSASQTVQETQYF.

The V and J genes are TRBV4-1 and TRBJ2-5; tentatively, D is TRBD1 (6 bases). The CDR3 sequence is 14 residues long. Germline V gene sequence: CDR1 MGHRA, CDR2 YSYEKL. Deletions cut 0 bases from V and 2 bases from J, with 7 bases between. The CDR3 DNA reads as TGCGCCAGCAGCCAAGAGGGGGCACAAGAGACCCAGTACTTC. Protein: CASSQEGAQETQYF.

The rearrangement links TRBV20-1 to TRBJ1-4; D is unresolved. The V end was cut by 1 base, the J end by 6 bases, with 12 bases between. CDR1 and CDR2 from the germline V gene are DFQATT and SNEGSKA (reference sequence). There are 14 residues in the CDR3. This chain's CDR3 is CSARGWEVYEKLFF. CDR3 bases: TGCAGTGCTAGAGGTTGGGAGGTGTATGAAAAACTGTTTTTT.

CDR3 in amino acids: CSARDGGANYGYTF. The DNA for the CDR3 is TGCAGTGCTAGAGATGGGGGCGCAAACTATGGCTACACCTTC. This sequence joins TRBV20-1 and TRBJ1-2; D might be TRBD1 (6 bases). Trimming stripped 0 bases from V and 2 bases from J, with 10 bases between. The CDR3 totals 14 residues. The V gene's germline CDR1 is DFQATT and CDR2 SNEGSKA (reference sequence).

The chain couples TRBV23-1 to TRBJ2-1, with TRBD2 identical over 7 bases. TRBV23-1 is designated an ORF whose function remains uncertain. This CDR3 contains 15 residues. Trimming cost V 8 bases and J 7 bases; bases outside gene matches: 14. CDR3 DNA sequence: TGCGCCAGCGGGCAGGAACTAGCGAGAATAAATGAGCAGTTCTTC. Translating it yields CASGQELARINEQFF.

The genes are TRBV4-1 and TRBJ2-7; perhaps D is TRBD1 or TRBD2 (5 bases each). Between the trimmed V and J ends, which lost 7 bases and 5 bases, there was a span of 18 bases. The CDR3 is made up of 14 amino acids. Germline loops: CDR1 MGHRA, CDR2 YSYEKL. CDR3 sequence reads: CASKDLAGADEQYF. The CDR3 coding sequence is TGCGCCAGCAAGGATCTGGCCGGGGCAGACGAGCAGTACTTC.

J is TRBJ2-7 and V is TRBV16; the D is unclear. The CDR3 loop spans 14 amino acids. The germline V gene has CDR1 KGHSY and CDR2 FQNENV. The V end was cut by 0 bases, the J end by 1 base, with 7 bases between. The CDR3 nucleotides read TGTGCCAGCAGCCAATCCACGGGTTCCTACGAGCAGTACTTC. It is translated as CASSQSTGSYEQYF.

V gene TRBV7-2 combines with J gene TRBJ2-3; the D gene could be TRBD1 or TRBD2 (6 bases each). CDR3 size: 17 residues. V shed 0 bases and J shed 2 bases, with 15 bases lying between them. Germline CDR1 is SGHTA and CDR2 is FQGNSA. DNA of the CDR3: TGTGCCAGCAGCTTAGCCGGGGGCCCGACGCCCACAGATACGCAGTATTTT. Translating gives CASSLAGGPTPTDTQYF.

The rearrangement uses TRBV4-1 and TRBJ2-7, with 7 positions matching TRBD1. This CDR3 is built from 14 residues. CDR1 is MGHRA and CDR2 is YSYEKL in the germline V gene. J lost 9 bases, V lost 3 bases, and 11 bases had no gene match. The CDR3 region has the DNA TGCGCCAGCAGCCATACCGGGACAGCCCGCGGGCAGTACTTC. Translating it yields CASSHTGTARGQYF.

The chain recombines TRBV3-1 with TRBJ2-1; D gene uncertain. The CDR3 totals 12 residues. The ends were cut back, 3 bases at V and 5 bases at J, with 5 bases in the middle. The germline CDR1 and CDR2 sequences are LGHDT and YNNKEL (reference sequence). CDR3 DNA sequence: TGTGCCAGCAGCCACATAAACAATGAGCAGTTCTTC. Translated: CASSHINNEQFF.

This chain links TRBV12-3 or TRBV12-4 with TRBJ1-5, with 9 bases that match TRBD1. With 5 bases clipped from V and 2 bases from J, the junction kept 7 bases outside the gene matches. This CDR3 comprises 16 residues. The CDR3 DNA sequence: TGTGCCAGCAGTCACACAGGGGGCGAAGGCAATCAGCCCCAGCATTTT. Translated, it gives CASSHTGGEGNQPQHF.

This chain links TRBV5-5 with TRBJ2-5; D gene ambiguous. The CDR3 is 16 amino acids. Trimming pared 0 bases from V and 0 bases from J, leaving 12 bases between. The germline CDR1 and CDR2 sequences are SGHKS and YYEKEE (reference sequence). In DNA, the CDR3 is TGTGCCAGCAGCTTGGGTGTGACTCCGTACCAAGAGACCCAGTACTTC. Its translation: CASSLGVTPYQETQYF.

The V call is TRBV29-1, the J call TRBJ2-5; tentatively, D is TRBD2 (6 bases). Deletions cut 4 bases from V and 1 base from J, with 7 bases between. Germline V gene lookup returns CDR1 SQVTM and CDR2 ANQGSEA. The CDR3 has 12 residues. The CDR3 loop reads CSVGRAQETQYF. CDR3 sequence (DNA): TGCAGCGTTGGGAGGGCCCAAGAGACCCAGTACTTC.

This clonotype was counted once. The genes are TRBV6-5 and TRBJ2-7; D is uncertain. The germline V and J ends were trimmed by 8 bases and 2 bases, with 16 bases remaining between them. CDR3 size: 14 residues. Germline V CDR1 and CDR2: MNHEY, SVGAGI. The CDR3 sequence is CASHPSGNPYEQYF. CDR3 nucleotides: TGTGCCAGCCACCCCTCAGGAAACCCCTACGAGCAGTACTTC.